The entry below describes one TCR beta chain. TCRdb's table, derived via immunoSEQ multiplex PCR, lists solely in-frame clones and lacks some. The sample records around 150,000 clones, 75% to 80% being singletons. V lost 2 bases, J lost 4 bases, and 10 bases stayed unmatched. Germline values: CDR1 GTSNPN, CDR2 SVGIG (reference sequence). CDR3 length: 16 amino acids. These data belong to a study of blood T cell repertoires in COVID-19. Whole-study context: From the United States, Italy and Spain came samples of acute and convalescent COVID-19.

This study enrolled people aged roughly 18 to 100 from around 26 US geographic areas. Participant-reported clinical history was the basis for cohort assignment. This TCR derives from a woman between 50 and 59 years old who had recovered from COVID-19. Specimen: PBMCs or T cells enriched from blood (not recorded which). The chain employs TRBV30 and TRBJ2-1, with 8 bases identical to TRBD2. CDR3 sequence: CAWSIPSGYTYNEQFF. Written as DNA, the CDR3 is TGTGCCTGGAGTATCCCTAGCGGGTATACTTACAATGAGCAGTTCTTC.